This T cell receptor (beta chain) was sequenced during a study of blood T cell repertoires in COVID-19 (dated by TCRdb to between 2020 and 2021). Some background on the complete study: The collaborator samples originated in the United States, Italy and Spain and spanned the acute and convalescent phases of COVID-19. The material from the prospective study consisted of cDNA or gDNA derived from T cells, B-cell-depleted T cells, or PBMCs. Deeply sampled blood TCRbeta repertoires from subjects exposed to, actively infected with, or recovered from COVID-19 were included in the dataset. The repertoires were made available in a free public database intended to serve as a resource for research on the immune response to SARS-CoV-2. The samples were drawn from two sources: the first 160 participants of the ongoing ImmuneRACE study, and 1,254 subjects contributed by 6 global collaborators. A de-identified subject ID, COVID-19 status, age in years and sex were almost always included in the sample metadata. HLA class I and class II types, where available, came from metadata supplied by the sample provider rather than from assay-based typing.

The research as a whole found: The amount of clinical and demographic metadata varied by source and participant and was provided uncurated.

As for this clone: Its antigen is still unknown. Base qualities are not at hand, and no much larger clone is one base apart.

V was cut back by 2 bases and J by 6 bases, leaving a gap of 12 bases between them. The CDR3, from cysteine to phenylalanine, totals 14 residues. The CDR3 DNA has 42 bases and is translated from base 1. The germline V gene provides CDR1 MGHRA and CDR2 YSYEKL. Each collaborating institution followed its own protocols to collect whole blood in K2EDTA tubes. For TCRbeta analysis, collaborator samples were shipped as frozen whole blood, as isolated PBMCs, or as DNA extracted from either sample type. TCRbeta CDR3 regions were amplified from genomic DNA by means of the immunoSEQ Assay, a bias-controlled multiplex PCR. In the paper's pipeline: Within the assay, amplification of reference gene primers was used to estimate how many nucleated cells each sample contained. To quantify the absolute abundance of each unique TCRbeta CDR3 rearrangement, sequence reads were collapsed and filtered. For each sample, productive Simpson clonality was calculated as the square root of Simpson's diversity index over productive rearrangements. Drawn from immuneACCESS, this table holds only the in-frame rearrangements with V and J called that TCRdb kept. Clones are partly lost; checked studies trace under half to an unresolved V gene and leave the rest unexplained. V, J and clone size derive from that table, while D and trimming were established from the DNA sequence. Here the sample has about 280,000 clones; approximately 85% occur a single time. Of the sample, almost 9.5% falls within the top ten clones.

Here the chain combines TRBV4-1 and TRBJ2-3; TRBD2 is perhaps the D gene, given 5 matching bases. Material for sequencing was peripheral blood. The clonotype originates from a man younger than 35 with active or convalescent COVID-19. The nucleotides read TGCGCCAGCAGCCAACCTTGGAGGTCCGATACGCAGTATTTT. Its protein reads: CASSQPWRSDTQYF.